These T cell receptor beta chains were read from a single sample in a study of T-cell reconstitution after alpha-beta-depleted transplantation in children. One entry per CDR3 protein, called by TCRdb with MiXCR from the PCR reads. Among 400,000 to 500,000 distinct CDR3 sequences, roughly 11% were seen once, and the ten largest hold roughly 5%. The sequences come from PBMCs from the stem cell graft donor, collected from the stem cell graft. The source of these receptors is a human donor who donated a stem cell graft to a child with acute myeloid leukemia. The CDR3 runs from the conserved cysteine through the conserved F or W. Fields, in order: V gene, CDR3 length, D gene, J gene, clone size, CDR3 protein, CDR3 DNA. A D gene is named only where the DNA matches it firmly. Rows give clone size only sometimes, using once, few, many, or a class for an expanded clone.

TRBV6-2/TRBV6-3,17,NA,TRBJ2-3,NA,CASSYSTDRISTDTQYF,TGTGCCAGCAGTTACTCGACAGACAGGATTAGCACAGATACGCAGTATTTT
TRBV5-6,13,NA,TRBJ1-2,few,CASTSDGLYGYTF,TGTGCCAGCACCTCAGACGGACTCTATGGCTACACCTTC
TRBV29-1,15,NA,TRBJ1-1,few,CSVVYWGRKGTEAFF,TGCAGCGTTGTCTACTGGGGGCGAAAGGGCACTGAAGCTTTCTTT
TRBV2,13,NA,TRBJ1-5,NA,CASSVKFGERQHF,TGTGCCAGCAGTGTTAAGTTCGGGGAGCGCCAGCATTTT
TRBV20-1,13,TRBD2,TRBJ2-2,NA,CSARDGGGGELFF,TGCAGTGCTAGAGATGGGGGGGGCGGGGAGCTGTTTTTT
TRBV5-1,16,NA,TRBJ2-4,NA,CASSPGVRAAKNIQYF,TGCGCCAGCAGCCCGGGGGTCAGGGCCGCCAAAAACATTCAGTACTTC
TRBV12-3/TRBV12-4,15,TRBD1,TRBJ2-3,few,CASRLGGTGIDTQYF,TGTGCCAGCAGACTCGGGGGGACAGGGATAGATACGCAGTATTTT
TRBV5-6,15,NA,TRBJ1-5,NA,CASSAWIVGNQPQHF,TGTGCCAGCAGCGCATGGATAGTCGGCAATCAGCCCCAGCATTTT
TRBV25-1,14,TRBD2,TRBJ2-2,NA,CASKLAGGTGELFF,TGTGCCAGCAAACTTGCGGGGGGCACCGGGGAGCTGTTTTTT
TRBV6-1,13,NA,TRBJ2-1,many,CASSDSEYNEQFF,TGTGCCAGCAGCGATAGTGAGTACAATGAGCAGTTCTTC
TRBV7-2,17,NA,TRBJ2-7,NA,CASSSLGMGNTTHEQYF,TGTGCCAGCAGCTCATTGGGGATGGGAAACACCACCCACGAGCAGTACTTC
TRBV4-2,14,TRBD1,TRBJ2-1,few,CASSQGDSNNEQFF,TGTGCCAGCAGCCAAGGGGACAGCAACAATGAGCAGTTCTTC
TRBV20-1,13,NA,TRBJ2-7,many,CSARTEVTSEQYF,TGCAGTGCTAGAACGGAGGTTACCTCCGAGCAGTACTTC
TRBV20-1,15,TRBD1,TRBJ2-1,many,CSALGTGGSYNEQFF,TGCAGTGCCCTCGGGACAGGGGGCTCCTACAATGAGCAGTTCTTC
TRBV4-2,14,NA,TRBJ2-7,many,CASSQGSGSYEQYF,TGTGCCAGCAGCCAAGGTTCAGGCTCCTACGAGCAGTACTTC
TRBV2,19,TRBD2,TRBJ2-1,NA,CAISLRLAGGRVSYNEQFF,TGTGCCATCAGTTTAAGACTGGCGGGGGGGCGCGTCTCCTACAATGAGCAGTTCTTC
TRBV6-1,13,NA,TRBJ2-3,few,CASIRPGTDTQYF,TGTGCCAGCATAAGACCGGGTACAGATACGCAGTATTTT
TRBV29-1,14,NA,TRBJ1-4,NA,CSVGGPESDEKLFF,TGCAGCGTTGGAGGTCCCGAGTCGGATGAAAAACTGTTTTTT
TRBV5-1,15,NA,TRBJ1-2,NA,CASSPYPGEGHGYTF,TGCGCCAGCAGCCCCTATCCTGGGGAAGGGCATGGCTACACCTTC
TRBV6-4,16,TRBD1,TRBJ1-5,NA,CASSDPRQGFNQPQHF,TGTGCCAGCAGTGACCCACGACAGGGATTCAATCAGCCCCAGCATTTT
TRBV5-1,14,TRBD1,TRBJ1-1,few,CASVRGQGHTEAFF,TGCGCCAGCGTTCGGGGACAGGGGCACACTGAAGCTTTCTTT
TRBV27,14,NA,TRBJ2-2,NA,CASTSTGNTGELFF,TGTGCCAGCACCTCGACAGGGAACACCGGGGAGCTGTTTTTT
TRBV7-3,17,NA,TRBJ2-7,few,CASSLSSGIQSTYEQYF,TGTGCCAGCAGCTTATCCAGTGGGATACAGTCAACCTACGAGCAGTACTTC
TRBV7-2,16,TRBD1,TRBJ1-2,NA,CASSLAPGQKAYGYTF,TGTGCCAGCAGCTTAGCGCCGGGACAGAAGGCCTATGGCTACACCTTC
TRBV6-2/TRBV6-3,14,NA,TRBJ1-5,NA,CASRAGGYNQPQHF,TGTGCCAGCAGAGCGGGGGGATACAATCAGCCCCAGCATTTT
TRBV20-1,17,NA,TRBJ2-2,few,CSARDYSQGRRTGELFF,TGCAGTGCTAGAGACTATTCCCAGGGGCGAAGGACCGGGGAGCTGTTTTTT
TRBV2,12,TRBD1,TRBJ2-1,few,CASREWGTGQFF,TGTGCCAGCAGAGAATGGGGGACAGGGCAGTTCTTC
TRBV10-3,11,NA,TRBJ2-7,few,CAIGHPEEQYF,TGTGCCATCGGCCACCCAGAGGAGCAGTACTTC
TRBV30,11,NA,TRBJ2-7,few,CAWTLGHEQYF,TGTGCCTGGACTTTGGGCCACGAGCAGTACTTC
TRBV6-5,15,TRBD2,TRBJ2-1,many,CASSPASGGLNEQFF,TGTGCCAGCAGTCCCGCTAGCGGGGGATTGAATGAGCAGTTCTTC
TRBV15,15,TRBD1,TRBJ1-1,NA,CATSLRGEGNTEAFF,TGTGCCACCAGCCTCAGGGGGGAGGGGAACACTGAAGCTTTCTTT
TRBV5-5,16,NA,TRBJ2-1,many,CASSLRGSGSYNEQFF,TGTGCCAGCAGCTTAAGGGGGTCTGGGTCCTACAATGAGCAGTTCTTC
TRBV5-8,15,TRBD2,TRBJ2-3,many,CASSQLAGVTDTQYF,TGTGCCAGCAGCCAACTAGCGGGAGTCACAGATACGCAGTATTTT
TRBV2,12,NA,TRBJ2-7,NA,CASRDPSYEQYF,TGTGCCAGCAGGGACCCATCCTACGAGCAGTACTTC
TRBV7-8,15,NA,TRBJ2-5,many,CASSLEARQTETQYF,TGTGCCAGCAGCTTAGAGGCTAGGCAGACGGAGACCCAGTACTTC
TRBV29-1,15,NA,TRBJ2-2,NA,CSVSAAGRSAGELFF,TGCAGCGTTTCGGCGGCGGGGCGGAGCGCCGGGGAGCTGTTTTTT
TRBV6-2/TRBV6-3,16,TRBD1,TRBJ2-6,few,CASSRDRGSGANVLTF,TGTGCCAGCAGCCGGGACAGGGGGTCTGGGGCCAACGTCCTGACTTTC
TRBV5-6,15,NA,TRBJ1-5,NA,CASSLGGGSGQPQHF,TGTGCCAGCAGCTTGGGGGGGGGATCCGGCCAGCCCCAGCATTTT
TRBV29-1,12,NA,TRBJ1-5,NA,CSVGGANQPQHF,TGCAGCGTTGGGGGTGCCAATCAGCCCCAGCATTTT
TRBV20-1,15,NA,TRBJ2-2,NA,CSATSGTPNTGELFF,TGCAGTGCCACATCAGGGACCCCTAACACCGGGGAGCTGTTTTTT
TRBV15,14,NA,TRBJ2-7,few,CATSRDGGQDEQYF,TGTGCCACCAGCAGAGATGGGGGCCAGGACGAGCAGTACTTC
TRBV25-1,14,NA,TRBJ2-5,few,CASSDRRTQETQYF,TGTGCCAGCAGTGATCGAAGAACCCAAGAGACCCAGTACTTC
TRBV20-1,16,NA,TRBJ2-6,NA,CSARRGLRFGANVLTF,TGCAGTGCCAGGCGGGGGCTTCGCTTTGGGGCCAACGTCCTGACTTTC
TRBV10-3,16,TRBD1,TRBJ1-5,many,CAISESRQGGNQPQHF,TGTGCCATCAGTGAGTCCCGGCAGGGGGGCAATCAGCCCCAGCATTTT
TRBV5-1,13,NA,TRBJ2-1,NA,CASSPRRGNEQFF,TGCGCCAGCAGCCCAAGGAGGGGGAATGAGCAGTTCTTC
TRBV19,14,NA,TRBJ2-3,NA,CASSGGAAPDTQYF,TGTGCCAGTAGTGGAGGAGCGGCCCCAGATACGCAGTATTTT
TRBV9,16,TRBD2,TRBJ2-3,NA,CASSESLAGPRLAQYF,TGTGCCAGCAGCGAGTCACTAGCGGGGCCTAGATTAGCGCAGTATTTT
TRBV25-1,14,NA,TRBJ1-3,many,CASSEYRAGNTIYF,TGTGCCAGCAGTGAATATAGGGCTGGAAACACCATATATTTT
TRBV9,17,NA,TRBJ2-1,NA,CASSADLLVGPSNEQFF,TGTGCCAGCAGTGCAGACCTGTTAGTAGGCCCCTCCAATGAGCAGTTCTTC
TRBV7-2,11,NA,TRBJ1-1,NA,CASSTYSEAFF,TGTGCCAGCAGCACTTATTCTGAAGCTTTCTTT
TRBV6-1,15,NA,TRBJ2-2,NA,CASSEAGFPTGELFF,TGTGCCAGCAGTGAGGCAGGTTTTCCCACCGGGGAGCTGTTTTTT
TRBV29-1,14,TRBD1,TRBJ2-1,NA,CSVPGQGARNEQFF,TGCAGCGTTCCGGGACAGGGGGCTAGGAATGAGCAGTTCTTC
TRBV15,16,NA,TRBJ2-5,few,CATSSPGTSDGETQYF,TGTGCCACCAGCAGTCCCGGGACTTCAGACGGAGAGACCCAGTACTTC